The rows below give T cell receptor beta chains drawn from one sample of a study of PD-1 blockade in classical Hodgkin lymphoma. Repertoires were generated with immunoSEQ multiplex PCR, while TCRdb's copy carries only in-frame clones and drops some. The data hold roughly 50,000 clones, with roughly 90% observed a single time. Sequencing was performed on peripheral blood mononuclear cells (PBMCs), taken before the fourth cycle of nivolumab. These receptors came from a human donor with classical Hodgkin lymphoma. CDR3s include the opening cysteine and the closing phenylalanine or tryptophan. The order of the fields is J gene, D gene, CDR3 length, V gene, CDR3 DNA, CDR3 protein. D genes are given only for firm matches.

j_call: TRBJ1-2; d_call: TRBD1; cdr3_length: 14; v_call: TRBV7-8; cdr3_nt: TGTGCCAGCAGCCCCACCGGGGGACAGCATGGCTACACCTTC; cdr3_aa: CASSPTGGQHGYTF
j_call: TRBJ1-5; d_call: -; cdr3_length: 14; v_call: TRBV28; cdr3_nt: TGTGCCAGCAGTTTAGGCAGGGGCAATCAGCCCCAGCATTTT; cdr3_aa: CASSLGRGNQPQHF
j_call: TRBJ2-2; d_call: -; cdr3_length: 11; v_call: TRBV25-1; cdr3_nt: TGTGCCAGGGGGCGAGTCGGGGAGCTGTTTTTT; cdr3_aa: CARGRVGELFF
j_call: TRBJ1-5; d_call: TRBD1; cdr3_length: 14; v_call: TRBV30; cdr3_nt: TGTGCCTGGAAACAGGGGGCTGGCAATCAGCCCCAGCATTTT; cdr3_aa: CAWKQGAGNQPQHF
j_call: TRBJ2-6; d_call: -; cdr3_length: 15; v_call: TRBV18; cdr3_nt: TGTGCCAGCTCACCGGGACATACTGGGGCCAACGTCCTGACTTTC; cdr3_aa: CASSPGHTGANVLTF
j_call: TRBJ1-1; d_call: TRBD1; cdr3_length: 13; v_call: TRBV30; cdr3_nt: TGTGCCTGGAGGTGGACAGGGAACACTGAAGCTTTCTTT; cdr3_aa: CAWRWTGNTEAFF
j_call: TRBJ2-7; d_call: -; cdr3_length: 13; v_call: TRBV6-6; cdr3_nt: TGTGCCAGCCAATTCCTAGGGTCCTACGAGCAGTACTTC; cdr3_aa: CASQFLGSYEQYF
j_call: TRBJ2-3; d_call: TRBD1; cdr3_length: 14; v_call: TRBV9; cdr3_nt: TGTGCCAGCAGCGTGACAGGGTGGGGGGATACGCAGTATTTT; cdr3_aa: CASSVTGWGDTQYF
j_call: TRBJ2-1; d_call: TRBD2; cdr3_length: 13; v_call: TRBV6-5; cdr3_nt: TGTGCCAGCAGTCCAAGACTAGCGGGTGAGCAGTTCTTC; cdr3_aa: CASSPRLAGEQFF
j_call: TRBJ2-1; d_call: TRBD2; cdr3_length: 15; v_call: TRBV2; cdr3_nt: TGTGCCAGCCTTTTTAGCGGGACCTCCTACAATGAGCAGTTCTTC; cdr3_aa: CASLFSGTSYNEQFF
j_call: TRBJ2-7; d_call: -; cdr3_length: 14; v_call: TRBV7-2; cdr3_nt: TGTGCCAGCAGCCCCAGGGGGGGGACCTACGAGCAGTACTTC; cdr3_aa: CASSPRGGTYEQYF
j_call: TRBJ2-7; d_call: -; cdr3_length: 15; v_call: TRBV15; cdr3_nt: TGTGCCACCAGCAGAGATCGACTGGGGGTCTACGAGCAGTACTTC; cdr3_aa: CATSRDRLGVYEQYF